This T cell receptor (beta chain) was captured in a study of T-cell memory formation after mild COVID-19. Study-wide results and limits: CD8+ contracting clones occupied EMRA, while CD4+ ones occupied mainly CM and EM. Pre-infection memory contained some responding clones, which suggested that cross-reactive memory had joined.

TCRalpha and TCRbeta libraries used 5'RACE with constant-segment primers and UMIs. TCRdb passed the 5' RACE reads through MiXCR, listing each CDR3 protein once. Found here are 530,000 or so distinct CDR3 sequences, 15% to 20% of them singletons; the top ten hold about 7.4%. Deletions cut 4 bases from V and 3 bases from J, with 12 bases between. This CDR3 has 14 amino acids. In its sample, this clonotype was seen a few times. Its matching antigen is unknown. Material: PBMCs or a T cell subset sorted from them (not recorded which). This sequence was found in an adult woman who had mild COVID-19 (a few samples of this study predate the infection). Cell type and time point are not known. The chain joins TRBV12-3 or TRBV12-4 to TRBJ2-5, with D tentatively TRBD1 (6 bases). This CDR3 is CASSSRDNEETQYF. The CDR3 nucleotides read TGTGCCAGCAGTTCCCGGGACAACGAAGAGACCCAGTACTTC.